The T cell receptor (beta chain) under discussion was sequenced for a study of cytomegalovirus exposure and HLA in healthy donors. CDR1 MNHNS and CDR2 SASEGT come from the germline V gene. The V gene lost 2 bases and the J gene lost 3 bases, with 11 bases spanning the gap. This CDR3 has 14 amino acids. This clone came up a few times. The PCR was carried out with 60 Vbeta primers and 13 Jbeta primers. Only in-frame clones appear in the TCRdb table, and some are missing; sequencing was by immunoSEQ multiplex PCR. The sample includes 70,000 or so clones, more than 75% of them seen just once. Specimen: PBMCs. The TCR comes from a man aged 18 to 29 in good health and CMV-seropositive. The genes are TRBV6-1 and TRBJ2-7, with D maybe TRBD1 (5 bases). The CDR3 coding sequence is TGTGCCAGCAGTGAAAGGCCCCAGGGCTACGAGCAGTACTTC. It is translated as CASSERPQGYEQYF.